This T cell receptor (beta chain) is from a study of T cell repertoires in cytomegalovirus infection. A single record per CDR3 protein comes from TCRdb applying MiXCR to the reads. Counted here are 250,000 to 300,000 distinct CDR3 sequences, roughly 15% occurring once; the ten biggest clones make up about 10%. This clonotype was counted ten times or more. The CDR3 loop spans 15 amino acids. V shed 0 bases and J shed 2 bases, with 11 bases lying between them. Germline CDR1 SGHTA, CDR2 FQGNSA. This chain uses TRBV7-2 with TRBJ2-7, with D perhaps TRBD1 or TRBD2 (5 bases each). This clonotype originated in a human donor in good health (CMV status not recorded). Some clones in this sample may be carry-over from other donors' samples. The sample was PBMCs. This CDR3 is CASSLAGRVTYEQYF. CDR3 sequence (DNA): TGTGCCAGCAGCTTAGCGGGGCGGGTGACCTACGAGCAGTACTTC.